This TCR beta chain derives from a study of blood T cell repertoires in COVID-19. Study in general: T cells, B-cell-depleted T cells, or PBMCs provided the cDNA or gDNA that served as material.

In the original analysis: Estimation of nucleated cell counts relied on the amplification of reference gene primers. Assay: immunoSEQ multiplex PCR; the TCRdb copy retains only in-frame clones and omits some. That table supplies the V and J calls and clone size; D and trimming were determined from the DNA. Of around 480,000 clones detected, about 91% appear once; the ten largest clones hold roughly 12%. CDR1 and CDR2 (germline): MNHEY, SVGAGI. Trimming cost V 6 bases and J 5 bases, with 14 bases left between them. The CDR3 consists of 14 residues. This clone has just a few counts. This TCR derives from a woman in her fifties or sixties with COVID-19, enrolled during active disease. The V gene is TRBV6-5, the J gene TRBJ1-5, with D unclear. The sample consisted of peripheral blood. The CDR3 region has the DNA TGTGCCAGCAGCCTCGAGCGAGGCGATCAGCCCCAGCATTTT. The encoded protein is CASSLERGDQPQHF.